One sample yielded the 26 T cell receptor beta chains listed below, sequenced in a study of blood T cell repertoires in COVID-19 (TCRdb year 2020). Library preparation was by the immunoSEQ multiplex PCR assay. TCRdb took over this immuneACCESS table, retaining in-frame rearrangements with V and J assigned. Such tables are incomplete; in checked studies, under half of the missing clones stem from an unresolved V gene, and the remainder is unexplained. The sample includes 210,000 or so clones, with 85% to 90% observed a single time. The ten largest clones add up to about 0.58% of the sample. What was sequenced was peripheral blood. The origin of the receptors is a man aged 50 to 60 with acute or convalescent COVID-19.

The chain uses TRBV24-1 and TRBJ2-3, with 8 bases matching TRBD1. The CDR3 covers 15 residues. The V and J ends lost 4 bases and 5 bases, in that order; junction bases with no gene match: 7. Germline V gene sequence: CDR1 KGHDR, CDR2 SFDVKD. The CDR3 spells CATSDPGQAKDTQYF. The CDR3, as DNA: TGTGCCACCAGTGACCCGGGACAGGCGAAAGATACGCAGTATTTT.

The V gene is TRBV7-6, the J gene TRBJ2-3, with TRBD2 as a possible D gene (5 bases). The germline CDR1 and CDR2 sequences are SGHVS and FNYEAQ. The germline V and J ends were trimmed by 1 base and 4 bases, with 12 bases remaining between them. The CDR3 runs to 15 residues. The DNA for the CDR3 is TGTGCCAGCAGCTTAGTGGCTAGCCCCCCAGATACGCAGTATTTT. This codes for CASSLVASPPDTQYF.

A single count supports this clone. V gene TRBV19 combines with J gene TRBJ1-3; D remains unclear. This CDR3 is 13 amino acids long. The ends were cut back, 2 bases at V and 8 bases at J, with 10 bases in the middle. Germline values: CDR1 LNHDA, CDR2 SQIVND (reference sequence). DNA of the CDR3: TGTGCCAGTAGTATACGGTACGGAGACACCATATATTTT. Its translation: CASSIRYGDTIYF. Full variable domain (outside the CDR3, taken from reference TRBV19 and TRBJ1-3): DGGITQSPKYLFRKEGQNVTLSCEQNLNHDAMYWYRQDPGQGLRLIYYSQIVNDFQKGDIAEGYSVSREKKESFPLTVTSAQKNPTAFYLCASSIRYGDTIYFGEGSWLTVV.

The chain employs TRBV7-9 and TRBJ1-2, with a weak D call TRBD1 (5 bases). V lost 5 bases and J 6 bases, leaving 16 bases between the germline ends. Germline V gene sequence: CDR1 SEHNR, CDR2 FQNEAQ (reference sequence). There are 14 residues in the CDR3. CDR3 in DNA: TGTGCCAGCAGCCCCAAGGACAATCAGCATGGCTACACCTTC. Protein: CASSPKDNQHGYTF.

The rearrangement uses TRBV28 and TRBJ2-7, with 7 nucleotides matching TRBD1. Trimming took 2 bases from V and 0 from J; bases not matched to a gene: 4. Germline loops: CDR1 MDHEN, CDR2 SYDVKM. The CDR3 covers 15 residues. This CDR3 reads CASSLGTASSYEQYF. The DNA for the CDR3 is TGTGCCAGCAGTTTAGGGACAGCGAGCTCCTACGAGCAGTACTTC.

V is TRBV19 and J is TRBJ1-4; 8 positions match TRBD1. Germline lookup yields CDR1 LNHDA and CDR2 SQIVND (reference sequence). Unmatched junction bases numbered 10, after V lost 5 bases and J lost 2 bases. The CDR3 contains 17 residues. Here the CDR3 DNA reads TGTGCCAGTAGTCAAACGCACAGGGGGACCACTAATGAAAAACTGTTTTTT. Protein: CASSQTHRGTTNEKLFF.

The chain recombines TRBV5-1 with TRBJ2-3; 9 nucleotides match TRBD2. The V and J ends lost 4 bases and 4 bases, in that order; junction bases with no gene match: 10. Germline V gives CDR1 SGHRS, CDR2 YFSETQ. The CDR3 contains 16 residues. The CDR3 DNA reads as TGCGCCAGCAGCACCCCCGGGACTAGCATTCCAGATACGCAGTATTTT. The encoded protein is CASSTPGTSIPDTQYF.

V gene TRBV3-1 (or the pseudogene TRBV3-2) combines with J gene TRBJ2-3; 12 bases are a match to TRBD2. Per the germline V gene, CDR1 is LGHDT and CDR2 is YNNKEL (reference sequence). The CDR3 is made up of 16 amino acids. J gave up 2 bases and V 4 bases, and 4 bases lay outside the gene matches. CDR3 bases: TGTGCCAGCAGCCTCCTAGCGGGGGGGCCCACAGATACGCAGTATTTT. This codes for CASSLLAGGPTDTQYF.

The chain carries TRBV7-2 and TRBJ2-5; a weak D match, TRBD2 (5 bases). The V gene's germline CDR1 is SGHTA and CDR2 FQGNSA. Trimming removed 1 base at V and 5 bases at J, with 14 bases between. CDR3 length: 15 residues. CDR3 coding DNA: TGTGCCAGCAGCTTAGTGGCGGGCGTTTGGGAGACCCAGTACTTC. Translated: CASSLVAGVWETQYF.

This clone was counted once. The chain links TRBV19 to TRBJ2-1; TRBD2 might be the D (6 bases). The CDR3 totals 16 residues. CDR1 is LNHDA, CDR2 SQIVND, per germline (reference sequence). Trimming took 8 bases from V and 2 from J, leaving 19 bases between them. CDR3 sequence reads: CASQTGELYAYNEQFF. The CDR3 DNA is TGTGCCAGTCAAACGGGGGAGCTGTACGCCTACAATGAGCAGTTCTTC.

This clone was observed once. The chain combines TRBV30 with TRBJ2-7; a possible D gene is TRBD2 (6 bases). Germline assignment: CDR1 GTSNPN and CDR2 SVGIG (reference sequence). The ends were cut back, 3 bases at V and 0 bases at J, with 15 bases in the middle. The CDR3 extends over 15 amino acids. CDR3 nucleotide sequence: TGTGCCTGGAGGGGAGGTAGCGGCCGCTCCTACGAGCAGTACTTC. It encodes CAWRGGSGRSYEQYF.

The CDR3 reads CASSTWTGSLDTQYF. The CDR3 coding sequence is TGTGCCAGCAGCACATGGACAGGGTCGTTAGATACGCAGTATTTT. The rearrangement joins TRBV5-8 to TRBJ2-3; 8 bases are a match to TRBD1. The CDR3 length is 15 residues. CDR1 SGHTS and CDR2 YDEGEE come from the germline V gene. The junction had 9 bases not matched to a gene; V was cut back by 4 bases and J by 5 bases.

The chain employs TRBV6-6 and TRBJ2-3; D is perhaps TRBD2 (5 bases). Germline CDR1 and CDR2: MNHNY and SVGAGI (reference sequence). This CDR3 comprises 15 residues. V lost 4 bases to trimming and J lost 0 bases, with 11 bases between them. The DNA of the CDR3 is TGTGCCAGCAGTTCAAGAAGCGGAAGCACAGATACGCAGTATTTT. Encoded protein: CASSSRSGSTDTQYF.

This clone is a singleton in its sample. The chain couples TRBV7-8 to TRBJ1-3; D is possibly TRBD1 (5 bases). The CDR3 is 14 amino acids. The germline V gene encodes CDR1 SGHVS and CDR2 FQNEAQ. V was pared by 6 bases and J by 0 bases, with 9 bases between. The CDR3 here is CASSEDSSGNTIYF. The DNA of the CDR3 is TGTGCCAGCAGTGAAGACAGCTCTGGAAACACCATATATTTT.

The J gene is TRBJ2-5, the V gene TRBV29-1; 11 bases map to TRBD2. The trim removed 7 bases at V and 2 bases at J, leaving 6 bases unmatched. This CDR3 is built from 14 residues. Looked up from germline, CDR1 is SQVTM and CDR2 is ANQGSEA. Here the CDR3 reads CSGTGTSGQETQYF. DNA of the CDR3: TGCAGCGGGACCGGGACTAGCGGACAAGAGACCCAGTACTTC.

The rearrangement links TRBV6-2 or TRBV6-3 to TRBJ2-1; D is uncertain. Germline V gene data show CDR1 as MNHEY and CDR2 as SVGEGT. The CDR3 sequence is 13 residues long. The V and J ends lost 2 bases and 4 bases respectively, with 6 bases between them. CDR3 sequence reads: CASSYPPYNEQFF. CDR3 sequence (DNA): TGTGCCAGCAGTTACCCTCCTTACAATGAGCAGTTCTTC.

The chain recombines TRBV12-3 or TRBV12-4 with TRBJ1-2; 7 nucleotides line up with TRBD1. This CDR3 contains 13 residues. Trimming removed 2 bases from V and 3 bases from J; junction bases left unmatched: 0. CDR3 sequence (DNA): TGTGCCAGCAGTTTAACAGGGGACTATGGCTACACCTTC. Its translation is CASSLTGDYGYTF.

The chain joins TRBV3-1 (or the pseudogene TRBV3-2) to TRBJ1-5; 9 bases are shared with TRBD1. The CDR3 totals 18 residues. Germline V gives CDR1 LGHDT, CDR2 YNNKEL (reference sequence). After removal of 5 bases from V and 0 bases from J, the junction contained 11 bases not matched to a gene. The CDR3 DNA follows: TGTGCCAGCAGCAAACCGGGACAGGGCTTCTATAGCAATCAGCCCCAGCATTTT. Translating it yields CASSKPGQGFYSNQPQHF.

The gene calls are TRBV21-1 and TRBJ2-2; the table's D gene call, TRBD1, was not cross checked with the DNA. TRBV21-1 is given as a pseudogene. The CDR3 totals 14 residues. The CDR3 DNA is TGTGTAGAAAACCGGGACAGCAACACCGGGGAGCTGTTTTTT. Protein product: CVENRDSNTGELFF.

The chain uses TRBV28 and TRBJ2-7, with D possibly matching TRBD2 (6 bases). Germline lookup yields CDR1 MDHEN and CDR2 SYDVKM. V gave up 1 base and J gave up 0 bases, with 10 bases separating them. This CDR3 comprises 15 residues. CDR3 DNA: TGTGCCAGCAGTTTATTGGCGGGAACCTCCTACGAGCAGTACTTC. Translation gives CASSLLAGTSYEQYF. Filled out from reference TRBV28 and TRBJ2-7, the complete variable domain reads DVKVTQSSRYLVKRTGEKVFLECVQDMDHENMFWYRQDPGLGLRLIYFSYDVKMKEKGDIPEGYSVSREKKERFSLILESASTNQTSMYLCASSLLAGTSYEQYFGPGTRLTVT.

This chain joins TRBV27 and TRBJ2-5; 7 bases match TRBD2. Trimming removed 5 bases from V and 5 bases from J; junction bases left unmatched: 14. This CDR3 region has 16 residues. Germline V gene sequence: CDR1 MNHEY, CDR2 SMNVEV (reference sequence). The DNA for the CDR3 is TGTGCCAGCAGTCCTAGCGGAAACATCCTGGGGGAGACCCAGTACTTC. Its translation is CASSPSGNILGETQYF.

The CDR3 here is CACVAGGLSAGELFF. The CDR3 DNA is TGTGCCTGTGTAGCGGGAGGACTTTCGGCCGGGGAGCTGTTTTTT. This chain uses TRBV30 with TRBJ2-2; 10 nucleotides match TRBD2. The germline V gene has CDR1 GTSNPN and CDR2 SVGIG (reference sequence). The CDR3 runs to 15 residues. Unmatched junction bases numbered 10, after V lost 6 bases and J lost 6 bases.

The chain links TRBV12-3 or TRBV12-4 to TRBJ1-6; TRBD1 might be the D (6 bases). V dropped 4 bases and J dropped 7 bases, with 8 bases sitting between them. The CDR3 is 13 residues long. For the CDR3, the DNA is TGTGCCAGCAGTTACAGGGAAAATTCACCCCTCCACTTT. Amino acid sequence: CASSYRENSPLHF.

The chain links TRBV5-4 to TRBJ1-1; D is undetermined. Trimming shortened V by 0 bases and J by 1 base, and 7 bases separated the two germline ends. CDR1 SGHNT and CDR2 YYREEE come from the germline V gene (reference sequence). The CDR3 length is 14 residues. As DNA, the CDR3 is TGTGCCAGCAGCTTGGCCCGGGAGAACACTGAAGCTTTCTTT. Amino acid sequence: CASSLARENTEAFF.

V gene TRBV9 combines with J gene TRBJ2-3; D is undetermined. Germline V gene sequence: CDR1 SGDLS, CDR2 YYNGEE. The CDR3 covers 14 residues. V lost 3 bases, J lost 0 bases, and 8 bases lay in between. CDR3 amino acids: CASSASQSTDTQYF. The CDR3 DNA follows: TGTGCCAGCAGCGCCTCCCAGAGCACAGATACGCAGTATTTT.

The chain uses TRBV3-1 (or the pseudogene TRBV3-2) and TRBJ1-2; D call uncertain. The V end was cut by 4 bases, the J end by 0 bases, with 9 bases between. The CDR3 loop spans 14 amino acids. Germline V gene data show CDR1 as LGHDT and CDR2 as YNNKEL (reference sequence). The CDR3 sequence: CASSPSGANYGYTF. The CDR3 nucleotides read TGTGCCAGCAGCCCCTCAGGCGCTAACTATGGCTACACCTTC.